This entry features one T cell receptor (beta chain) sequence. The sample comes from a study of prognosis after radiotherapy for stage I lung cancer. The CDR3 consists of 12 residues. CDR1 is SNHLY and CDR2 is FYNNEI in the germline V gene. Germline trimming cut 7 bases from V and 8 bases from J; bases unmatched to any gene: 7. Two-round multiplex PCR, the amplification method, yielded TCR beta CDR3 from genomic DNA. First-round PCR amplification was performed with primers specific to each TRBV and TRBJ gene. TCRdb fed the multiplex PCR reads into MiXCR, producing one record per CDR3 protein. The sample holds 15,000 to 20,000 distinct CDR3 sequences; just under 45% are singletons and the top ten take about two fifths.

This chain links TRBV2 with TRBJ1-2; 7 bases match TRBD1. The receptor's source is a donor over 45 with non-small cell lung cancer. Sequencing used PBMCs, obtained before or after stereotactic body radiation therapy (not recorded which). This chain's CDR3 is CASNPNRGGYTF. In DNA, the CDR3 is TGTGCCAGCAACCCTAACAGGGGCGGCTACACCTTC.